This T cell receptor beta chain was identified in a study of blood T cell repertoires in COVID-19. Study background: COVID-19 samples, acute and convalescent, were from the United States, Italy and Spain.

Assay: immunoSEQ multiplex PCR; the TCRdb copy retains only in-frame clones and omits some. Here the sample spans about 250,000 clones, 70% to 90% being singletons. This CDR3 region has 13 residues. The V end lost 0 bases, the J end lost 6 bases, and 7 bases lay between the germline ends. Looked up from germline, CDR1 is LNHNV and CDR2 is YYDKDF (reference sequence). The chain links TRBV15 to TRBJ2-3, with D unresolved. This receptor was obtained from a woman in her 30s who had recovered from COVID-19. The sample consisted of PBMCs or T cells enriched from blood (not recorded which). The CDR3 protein is CATSRDGRDTQYF. CDR3 in DNA: TGTGCCACCAGCAGAGATGGTCGGGATACGCAGTATTTT.